This T cell receptor beta chain came from a study of shared clonotypes between healthy human individuals. Study-level results: Non-shared clonotypes displayed generation probabilities falling below those of clonotypes present in all four donors.

Here immunoSEQ multiplex PCR was the method, and the copy in TCRdb shows in-frame clones only, minus some. The table lists fewer than 850,000 clones, 72% of them singletons. V was pared by 4 bases and J by 4 bases, with 4 bases between. Germline V gene data show CDR1 as LNHDA and CDR2 as SQIVND (reference sequence). The CDR3 is made up of 11 amino acids. There were only Caucasian adults among the donors, and all lived in Nashville, Tennessee. The investigators split CD4+ cells into a CD45RA+ naive subset and a CD45RA-negative memory subset. Points on this clone: What it binds is not known.

Sequenced: memory CD4+ T cells sorted from blood. The subset was: CD45RA-negative fraction. This chain joins TRBV19 and TRBJ1-1, with no clear D. This sequence originates from a woman aged 25 to 45 in good health. The CDR3 loop is CASSTLTEAFF. As DNA, the CDR3 is TGTGCCAGTAGTACGCTCACTGAAGCTTTCTTT.